This TCR beta chain was retrieved from a study of blood T cells in healthy people across ages. Study-wide points: For the donors, CMV status was unknown and possibly confounded expanded clonotype changes.

Trimming cost V 9 bases and J 2 bases, with 16 bases left between them. CDR3 length equals 14 residues. Germline-derived CDR1 and CDR2 are LGHNT and FRNRAP. This clonotype was seen only a few times. Its antigen is as yet unknown. Through a sample-barcoded 5' primer and a J-beta primer mix, a second PCR was run for roughly 6 to 11 cycles. TCRdb independently ran MiXCR on the 5' RACE reads; one entry per CDR3 protein. The sample shows 550,000 to 700,000 distinct CDR3 sequences, 25% to 30% of them seen only once. The chain carries TRBV12-5 and TRBJ1-2; D unclear. This sequence originates from a woman in her 70s in good health. The sample comprised blood. The CDR3 loop is CASRPSNRNYGYTF. CDR3 sequence (DNA): TGTGCTAGCCGTCCCTCGAATAGAAACTATGGCTACACCTTC.